This T cell receptor (beta chain) was recovered during a study of breast tumors, draining lymph nodes, adjacent tissues. Broader study findings: Tumors had less TCR diversity than lymph nodes, more than nontumor tissue.

Of note for this clonotype: Its antigen is unidentified.

In TCRdb, the multiplex PCR reads were re-called with MiXCR into one record per CDR3 protein. The sample records 200,000 to 250,000 distinct CDR3 sequences, approximately 30% being singletons. Axillary draining lymph nodes of breast cancer patients supplied the node samples. V shed 5 bases and J shed 0 bases, with 25 bases lying between them. The CDR3 contains 20 residues. Germline values: CDR1 LNHNV, CDR2 YYDKDF (reference sequence). V gene TRBV15 combines with J gene TRBJ2-2; a possible D gene is TRBD2 (5 bases). Sequenced: axillary lymph node tissue. The TCR was taken from a female donor with breast cancer. Some clones in this sample may be carry-over from other donors' samples. The CDR3 sequence is CATSPGIPREQTANTGELFF. CDR3 coding DNA: TGTGCCACCAGCCCCGGGATCCCCCGCGAGCAGACCGCGAACACCGGGGAGCTGTTTTTT.